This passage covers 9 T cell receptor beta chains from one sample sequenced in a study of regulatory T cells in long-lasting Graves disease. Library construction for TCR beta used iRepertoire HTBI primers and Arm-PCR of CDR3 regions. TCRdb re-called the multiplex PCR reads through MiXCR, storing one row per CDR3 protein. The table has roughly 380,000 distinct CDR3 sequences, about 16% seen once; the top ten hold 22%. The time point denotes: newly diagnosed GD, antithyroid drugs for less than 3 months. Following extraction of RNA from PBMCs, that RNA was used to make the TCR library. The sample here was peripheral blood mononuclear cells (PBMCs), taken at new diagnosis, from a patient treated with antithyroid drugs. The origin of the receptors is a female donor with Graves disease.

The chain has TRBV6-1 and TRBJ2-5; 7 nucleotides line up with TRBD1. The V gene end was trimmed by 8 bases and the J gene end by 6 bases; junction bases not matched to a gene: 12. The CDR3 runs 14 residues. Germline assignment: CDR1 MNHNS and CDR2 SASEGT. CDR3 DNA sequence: TGTGCCAGCTATAGCCTCAGGGGGTACCAGACCCAGTACTTC. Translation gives CASYSLRGYQTQYF.

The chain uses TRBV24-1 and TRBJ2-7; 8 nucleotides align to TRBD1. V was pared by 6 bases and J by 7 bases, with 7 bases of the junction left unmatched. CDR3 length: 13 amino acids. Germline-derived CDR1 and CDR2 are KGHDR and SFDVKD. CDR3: CATSSDRVGEQYF. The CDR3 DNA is TGTGCCACCAGTTCGGACAGGGTTGGAGAGCAGTACTTC.

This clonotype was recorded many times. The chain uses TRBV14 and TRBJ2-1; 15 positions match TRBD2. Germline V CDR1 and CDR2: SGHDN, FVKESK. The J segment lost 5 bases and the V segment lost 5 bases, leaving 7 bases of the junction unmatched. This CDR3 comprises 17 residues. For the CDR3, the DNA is TGTGCCAGCAGCTTCCGGACTAGCGGGAGGGATAACAATGAGCAGTTCTTC. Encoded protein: CASSFRTSGRDNNEQFF. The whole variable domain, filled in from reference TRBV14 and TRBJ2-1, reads EAGVTQFPSHSVIEKGQTVTLRCDPISGHDNLYWYRRVMGKEIKFLLHFVKESKQDESGMPNNRFLAERTGGTYSTLKVQPAELEDSGVYFCASSFRTSGRDNNEQFFGPGTRLTVL.

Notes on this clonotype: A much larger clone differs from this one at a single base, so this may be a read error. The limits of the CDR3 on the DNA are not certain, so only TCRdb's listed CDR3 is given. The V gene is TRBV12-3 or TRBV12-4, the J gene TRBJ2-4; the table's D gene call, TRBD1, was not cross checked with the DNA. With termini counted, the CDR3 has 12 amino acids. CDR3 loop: CARSFGQGASYF.

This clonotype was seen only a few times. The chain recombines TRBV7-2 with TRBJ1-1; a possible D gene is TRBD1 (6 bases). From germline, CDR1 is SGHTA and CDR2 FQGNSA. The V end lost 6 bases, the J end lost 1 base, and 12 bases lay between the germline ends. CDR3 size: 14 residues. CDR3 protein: CASSPGASNTEAFF. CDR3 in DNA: TGTGCCAGCAGTCCAGGGGCGTCGAACACTGAAGCTTTCTTT.

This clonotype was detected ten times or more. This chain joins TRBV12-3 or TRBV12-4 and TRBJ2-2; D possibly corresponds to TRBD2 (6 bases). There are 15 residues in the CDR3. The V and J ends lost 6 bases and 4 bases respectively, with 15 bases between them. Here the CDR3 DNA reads TGTGCCAGCAGACCGACGGGGACTCCCACCGGGGAGCTGTTTTTT. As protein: CASRPTGTPTGELFF.

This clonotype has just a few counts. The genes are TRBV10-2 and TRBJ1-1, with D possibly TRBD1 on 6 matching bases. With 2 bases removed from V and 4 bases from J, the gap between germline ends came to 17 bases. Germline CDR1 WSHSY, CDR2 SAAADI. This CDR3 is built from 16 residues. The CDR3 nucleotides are TGCGCCAGCAGTGAGAGTGGGCAGGGGCTAATCACTGAAGCTTTCTTT. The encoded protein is CASSESGQGLITEAFF.

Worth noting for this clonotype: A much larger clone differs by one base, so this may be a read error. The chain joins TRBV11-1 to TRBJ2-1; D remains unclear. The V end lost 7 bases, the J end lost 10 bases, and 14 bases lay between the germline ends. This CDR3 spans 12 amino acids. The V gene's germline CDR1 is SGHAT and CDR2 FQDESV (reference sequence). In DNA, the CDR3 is TGTGCCAGCAACCCCCCAGCTAAGGAGCAGTTCTTC. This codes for CASNPPAKEQFF.

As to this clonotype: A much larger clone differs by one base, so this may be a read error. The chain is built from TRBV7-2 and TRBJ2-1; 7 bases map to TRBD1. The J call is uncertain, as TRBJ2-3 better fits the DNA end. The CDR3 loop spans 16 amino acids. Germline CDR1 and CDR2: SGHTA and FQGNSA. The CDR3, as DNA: TGTACCAGCAGCTTTCAGGTTACAGGGGCGCCAGATACGCAGTATTTT. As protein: CTSSFQVTGAPDTQYF.